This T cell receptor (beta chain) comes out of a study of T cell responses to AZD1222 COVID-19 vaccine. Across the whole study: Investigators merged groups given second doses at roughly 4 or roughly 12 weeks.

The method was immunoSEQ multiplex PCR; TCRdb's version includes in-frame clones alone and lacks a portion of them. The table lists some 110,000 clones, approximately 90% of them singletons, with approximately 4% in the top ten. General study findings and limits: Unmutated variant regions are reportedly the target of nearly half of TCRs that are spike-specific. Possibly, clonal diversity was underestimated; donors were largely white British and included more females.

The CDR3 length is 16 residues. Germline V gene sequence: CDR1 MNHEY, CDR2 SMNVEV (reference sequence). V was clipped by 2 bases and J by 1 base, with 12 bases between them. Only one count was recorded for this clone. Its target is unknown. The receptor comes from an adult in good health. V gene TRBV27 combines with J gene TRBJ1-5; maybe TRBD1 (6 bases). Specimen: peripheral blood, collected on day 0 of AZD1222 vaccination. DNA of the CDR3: TGTGCCAGCAGTTTAATATCAGGGGTAAGCAATCAGCCCCAGCATTTT. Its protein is CASSLISGVSNQPQHF.